This paragraph covers one T cell receptor beta chain sequence. Antigen unknown. This sample is drawn from a study of cytomegalovirus exposure and HLA in healthy donors. This CDR3 contains 14 residues. CDR1 and CDR2 from the germline V gene are SGHRS and YFSETQ. Unmatched junction bases numbered 3, after V lost 4 bases and J lost 1 base. Study-wide points: The majority of CMV-associated TCR beta chains were reported as apparently HLA-restricted in a later analysis.

Both 60 Vbeta primers and 13 Jbeta primers went into the PCR. Authors' analysis steps: It was a later analysis that counted some 80 million unique TCR beta chains, of which some 10 million were shared. Using immunoSEQ multiplex PCR, the repertoire was profiled, and TCRdb retains in-frame clones only, with some absent. V and J calls and clone size are those listed in that table; D and trimming were worked out from the DNA. The sample has 150,000 to 200,000 clones, roughly 87% seen once; the top ten hold roughly 4%. The sequence came from a man aged 50 to 60 in good health and CMV-seropositive. This chain uses TRBV5-1 with TRBJ2-5, with 8 bases fitting TRBD1. The source material was PBMCs. The CDR3 region has the DNA TGCGCCAGCAGCCCCAGGGGGCCCCAAGAGACCCAGTACTTC. Encoded protein: CASSPRGPQETQYF.